The clone carrying this T cell receptor beta chain was observed a single time. Clones were sequenced by immunoSEQ multiplex PCR, and TCRdb holds only the in-frame ones, with some missing. The sample records 300,000 to 400,000 clones, roughly 86% being singletons. The data are from a study of blood T cell repertoires in COVID-19. The CDR3 is 16 amino acids. The germline V gene has CDR1 PRHDT and CDR2 FYEKMQ (reference sequence). V was cut by 1 base and J by 5 bases, with 17 bases left in between. V and J are TRBV13 and TRBJ2-5; D possibly corresponds to TRBD2 (6 bases). The clonotype comes from a woman in her sixties with COVID-19, enrolled during active disease. Sequenced material: peripheral blood. CDR3 DNA: TGTGCCAGCAGCTTAGATCTTCCGGGACTCCAGGAGACCCAGTACTTC. The encoded protein is CASSLDLPGLQETQYF.